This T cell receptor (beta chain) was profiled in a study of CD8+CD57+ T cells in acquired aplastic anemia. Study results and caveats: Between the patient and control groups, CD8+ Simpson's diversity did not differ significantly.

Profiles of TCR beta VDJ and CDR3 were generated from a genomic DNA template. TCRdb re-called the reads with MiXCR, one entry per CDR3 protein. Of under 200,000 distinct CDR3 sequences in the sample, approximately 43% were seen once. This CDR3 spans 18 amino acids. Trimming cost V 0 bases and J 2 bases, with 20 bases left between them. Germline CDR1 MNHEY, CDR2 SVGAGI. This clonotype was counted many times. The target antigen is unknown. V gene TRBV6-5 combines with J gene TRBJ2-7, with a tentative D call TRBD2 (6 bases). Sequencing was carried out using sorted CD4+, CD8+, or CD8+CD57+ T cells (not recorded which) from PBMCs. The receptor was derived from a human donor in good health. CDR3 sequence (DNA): TGTGCCAGCAGTTACTCGAGCCGGTCACTAGCTGGGACCTACGAGCAGTACTTC. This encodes CASSYSSRSLAGTYEQYF.